The 3 T cell receptor beta chains below all came from one sample that was sequenced in a study of cytomegalovirus exposure and HLA in healthy donors. Both 60 Vbeta primers and 13 Jbeta primers went into the PCR. Produced via immunoSEQ multiplex PCR; TCRdb's table is partial and in-frame only. The sample has 100,000 to 150,000 clones, 78% seen once; the top ten hold roughly 10%. The material sequenced was PBMCs. The receptors shown here come from a man younger than 40 in good health and CMV-seropositive.

This clone was observed a few times. This chain uses TRBV5-1 with TRBJ2-5; 8 nucleotides match TRBD2. With 4 bases clipped from V and 5 bases from J, the junction kept 25 bases outside the gene matches. The CDR3 runs 20 residues. The germline gives CDR1 SGHRS, CDR2 YFSETQ. In DNA, the CDR3 is TGCGCCAGCAGCGGATCATACCCCGGGTCCTTACTAGCGGCCACGGAGACCCAGTACTTC. The encoded protein is CASSGSYPGSLLAATETQYF.

V is TRBV6-5 and J is TRBJ2-7, with TRBD2 matching 11 bases. The CDR3 runs to 15 residues. The trim removed 0 bases at V and 8 bases at J, leaving 6 bases unmatched. Germline CDR1 reads MNHEY; CDR2 reads SVGAGI. The CDR3 reads CASSYSLAGGGQQYF. The CDR3 DNA reads as TGTGCCAGCAGTTACTCTTTAGCGGGAGGGGGTCAGCAGTACTTC.

This clone appeared once. This sequence joins TRBV29-1 and TRBJ2-3; D is possibly TRBD2 (6 bases). Trimming took 6 bases from V and 0 from J, leaving 10 bases between them. The germline V gene encodes CDR1 SQVTM and CDR2 ANQGSEA. The CDR3 contains 13 residues. The DNA of the CDR3 is TGCAGCGTGAGCGGGCCTAGCACAGATACGCAGTATTTT. Translated: CSVSGPSTDTQYF.